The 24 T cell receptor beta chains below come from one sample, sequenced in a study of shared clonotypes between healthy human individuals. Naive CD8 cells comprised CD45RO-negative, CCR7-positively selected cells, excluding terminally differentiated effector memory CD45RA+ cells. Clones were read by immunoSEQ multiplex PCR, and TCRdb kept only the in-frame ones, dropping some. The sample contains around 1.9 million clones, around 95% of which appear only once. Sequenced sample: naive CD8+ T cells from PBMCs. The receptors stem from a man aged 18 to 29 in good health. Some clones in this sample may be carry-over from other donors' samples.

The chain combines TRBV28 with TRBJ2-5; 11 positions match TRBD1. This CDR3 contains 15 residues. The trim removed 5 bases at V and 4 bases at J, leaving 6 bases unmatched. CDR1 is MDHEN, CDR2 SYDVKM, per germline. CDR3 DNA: TGTGCCAGCAGTCCGGACAGGGGGCGTGCAGAGACCCAGTACTTC. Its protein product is CASSPDRGRAETQYF.

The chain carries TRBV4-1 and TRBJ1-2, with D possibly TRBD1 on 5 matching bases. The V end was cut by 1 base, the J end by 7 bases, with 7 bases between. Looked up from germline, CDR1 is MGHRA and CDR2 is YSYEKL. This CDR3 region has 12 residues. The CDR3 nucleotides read TGCGCCAGCAGCCAAGTCAGGGTTGGCTACACCTTC. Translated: CASSQVRVGYTF.

CDR3 sequence (DNA): TGTGCCAGCAGCTCAGACAGGTCCGCTTACACCTTC. It encodes CASSSDRSAYTF. The chain carries TRBV6-5 and TRBJ1-2; weak D call: TRBD1 (6 bases). The germline gives CDR1 MNHEY, CDR2 SVGAGI. V gave up 6 bases and J gave up 11 bases, with 16 bases separating them. CDR3 size: 12 residues.

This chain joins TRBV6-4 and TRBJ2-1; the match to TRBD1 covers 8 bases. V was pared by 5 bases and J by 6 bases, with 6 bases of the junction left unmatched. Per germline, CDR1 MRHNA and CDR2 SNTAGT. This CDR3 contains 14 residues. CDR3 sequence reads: CASSSGTGINEQFF. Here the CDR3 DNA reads TGTGCCAGCAGTTCCGGGACAGGCATCAATGAGCAGTTCTTC.

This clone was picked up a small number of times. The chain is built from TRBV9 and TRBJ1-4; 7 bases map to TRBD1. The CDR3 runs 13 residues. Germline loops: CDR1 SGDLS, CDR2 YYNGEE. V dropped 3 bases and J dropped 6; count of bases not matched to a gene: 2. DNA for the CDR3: TGTGCCAGCAGCGGCGGACAGGATGAAAAACTGTTTTTT. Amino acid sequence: CASSGGQDEKLFF.

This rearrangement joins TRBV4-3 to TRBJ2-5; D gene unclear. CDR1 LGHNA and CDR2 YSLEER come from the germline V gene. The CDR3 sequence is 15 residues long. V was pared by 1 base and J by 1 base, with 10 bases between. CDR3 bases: TGCGCCAGCAGCCAAGCGCGAGTATCCCAAGAGACCCAGTACTTC. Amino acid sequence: CASSQARVSQETQYF.

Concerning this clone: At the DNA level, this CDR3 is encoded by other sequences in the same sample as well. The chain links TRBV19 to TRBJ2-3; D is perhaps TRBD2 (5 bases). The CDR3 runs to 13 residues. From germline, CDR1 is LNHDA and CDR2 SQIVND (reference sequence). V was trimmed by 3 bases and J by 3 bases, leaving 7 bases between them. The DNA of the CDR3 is TGTGCCAGTAGTATCCTAGCTACAGATACGCAGTATTTT. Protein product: CASSILATDTQYF.

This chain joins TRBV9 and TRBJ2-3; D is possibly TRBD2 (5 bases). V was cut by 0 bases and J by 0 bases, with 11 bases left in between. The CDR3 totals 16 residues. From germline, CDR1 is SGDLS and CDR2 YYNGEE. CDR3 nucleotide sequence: TGTGCCAGCAGCGTAGCTACTCGACTAAGCACAGATACGCAGTATTTT. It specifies CASSVATRLSTDTQYF.

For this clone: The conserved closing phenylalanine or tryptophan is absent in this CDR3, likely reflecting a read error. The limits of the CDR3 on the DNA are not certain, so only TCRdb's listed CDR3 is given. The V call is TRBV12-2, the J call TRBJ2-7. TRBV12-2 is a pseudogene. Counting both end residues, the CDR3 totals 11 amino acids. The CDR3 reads CASRLIMGGEL.

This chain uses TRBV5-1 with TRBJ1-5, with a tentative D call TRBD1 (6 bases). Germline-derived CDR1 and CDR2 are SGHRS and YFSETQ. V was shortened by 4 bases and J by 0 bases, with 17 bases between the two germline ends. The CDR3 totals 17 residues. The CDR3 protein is CASSPGVTTASNQPQHF. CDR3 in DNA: TGCGCCAGCAGCCCAGGGGTGACGACCGCTAGCAATCAGCCCCAGCATTTT.

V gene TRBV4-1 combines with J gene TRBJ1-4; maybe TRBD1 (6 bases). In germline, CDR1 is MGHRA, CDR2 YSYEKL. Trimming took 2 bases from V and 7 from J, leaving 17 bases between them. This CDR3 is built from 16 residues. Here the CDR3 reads CASSQTYREVGEKLFF. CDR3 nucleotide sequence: TGCGCCAGCAGCCAAACCTACAGGGAAGTGGGTGAAAAACTGTTTTTT.

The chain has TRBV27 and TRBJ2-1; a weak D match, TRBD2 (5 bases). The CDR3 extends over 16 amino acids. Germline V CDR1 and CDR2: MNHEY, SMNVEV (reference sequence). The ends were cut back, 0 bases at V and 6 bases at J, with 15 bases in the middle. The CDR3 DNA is TGTGCCAGCAGTTTATCCGAGACTATGATTTCCAATGAGCAGTTCTTC. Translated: CASSLSETMISNEQFF.

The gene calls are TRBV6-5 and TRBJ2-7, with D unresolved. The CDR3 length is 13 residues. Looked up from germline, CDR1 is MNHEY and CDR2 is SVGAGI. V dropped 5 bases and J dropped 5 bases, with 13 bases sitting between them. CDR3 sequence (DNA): TGTGCCAGCAGTCACTTAAGGGTGAACGAGCAGTACTTC. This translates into CASSHLRVNEQYF.

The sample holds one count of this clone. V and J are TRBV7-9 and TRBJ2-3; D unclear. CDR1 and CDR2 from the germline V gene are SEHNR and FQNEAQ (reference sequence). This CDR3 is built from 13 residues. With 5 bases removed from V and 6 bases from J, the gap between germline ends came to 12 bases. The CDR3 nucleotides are TGTGCCAGCAGCCCAGCCCTTTTGGATACGCAGTATTTT. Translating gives CASSPALLDTQYF. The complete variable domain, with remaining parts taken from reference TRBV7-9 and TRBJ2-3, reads DTGVSQNPRHKITKRGQNVTFRCDPISEHNRLYWYRQTLGQGPEFLTYFQNEAQLEKSRLLSDRFSAERPKGSFSTLEIQRTEQGDSAMYLCASSPALLDTQYFGPGTRLTVL.

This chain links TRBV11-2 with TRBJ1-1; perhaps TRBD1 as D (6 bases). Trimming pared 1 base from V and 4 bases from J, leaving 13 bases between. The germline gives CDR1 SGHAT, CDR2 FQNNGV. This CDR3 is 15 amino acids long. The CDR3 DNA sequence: TGTGCCAGCAGCTTAGTAGTCCGAGGGGGCACTGAAGCTTTCTTT. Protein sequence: CASSLVVRGGTEAFF.

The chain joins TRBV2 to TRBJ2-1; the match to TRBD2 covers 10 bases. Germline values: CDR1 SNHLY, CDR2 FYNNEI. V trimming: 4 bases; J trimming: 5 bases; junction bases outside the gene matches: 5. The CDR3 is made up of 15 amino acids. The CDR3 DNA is TGTGCCAGCAGTGCCGGGACTAGCGTGGACAATGAGCAGTTCTTC. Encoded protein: CASSAGTSVDNEQFF. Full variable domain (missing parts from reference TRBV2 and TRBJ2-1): EPEVTQTPSHQVTQMGQEVILRCVPISNHLYFYWYRQILGQKVEFLVSFYNNEISEKSEIFDDQFSVERPDGSNFTLKIRSTKLEDSAMYFCASSAGTSVDNEQFFGPGTRLTVL.

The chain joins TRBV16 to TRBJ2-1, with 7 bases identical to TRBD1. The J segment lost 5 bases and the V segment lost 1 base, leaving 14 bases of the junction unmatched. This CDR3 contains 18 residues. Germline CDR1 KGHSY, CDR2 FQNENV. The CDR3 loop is CASSQFKQGPRVNNEQFF. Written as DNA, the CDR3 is TGTGCCAGCAGCCAATTCAAACAGGGGCCCCGAGTTAACAATGAGCAGTTCTTC.

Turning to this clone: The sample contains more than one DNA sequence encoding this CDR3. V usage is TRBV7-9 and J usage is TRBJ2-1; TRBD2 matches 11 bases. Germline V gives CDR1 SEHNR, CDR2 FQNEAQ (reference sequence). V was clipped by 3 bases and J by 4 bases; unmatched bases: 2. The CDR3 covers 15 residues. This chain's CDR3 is CASSLGTSGYNEQFF. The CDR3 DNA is TGTGCCAGCAGCTTGGGGACTAGCGGTTACAATGAGCAGTTCTTC.

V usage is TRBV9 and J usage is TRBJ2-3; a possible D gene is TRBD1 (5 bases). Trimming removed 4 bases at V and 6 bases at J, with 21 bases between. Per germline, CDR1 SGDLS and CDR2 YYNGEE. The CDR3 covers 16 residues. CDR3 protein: CASSPSPGAAVDTQYF. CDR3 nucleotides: TGTGCCAGCAGCCCCTCCCCTGGGGCGGCAGTGGATACGCAGTATTTT.

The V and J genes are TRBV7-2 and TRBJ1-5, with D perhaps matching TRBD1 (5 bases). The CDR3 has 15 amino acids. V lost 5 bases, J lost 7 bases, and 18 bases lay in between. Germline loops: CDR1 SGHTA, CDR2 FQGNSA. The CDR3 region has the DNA TGTGCCAGCAGCCCCCCTTGGATAAGGGGACAGCCCCAGCATTTT. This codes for CASSPPWIRGQPQHF. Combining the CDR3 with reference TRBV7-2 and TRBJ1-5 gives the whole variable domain GAGVSQSPSNKVTEKGKDVELRCDPISGHTALYWYRQSLGQGLEFLIYFQGNSAPDKSGLPSDRFSAERTGGSVSTLTIQRTQQEDSAVYLCASSPPWIRGQPQHFGDGTRLSIL.

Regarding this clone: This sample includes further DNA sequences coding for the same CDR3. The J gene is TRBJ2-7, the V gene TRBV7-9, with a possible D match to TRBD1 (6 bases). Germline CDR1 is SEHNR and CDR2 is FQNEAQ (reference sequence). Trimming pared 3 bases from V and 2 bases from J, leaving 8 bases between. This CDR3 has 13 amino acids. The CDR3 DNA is TGTGCCAGCAGCTTGACAGGACCCTACGAGCAGTACTTC. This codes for CASSLTGPYEQYF.

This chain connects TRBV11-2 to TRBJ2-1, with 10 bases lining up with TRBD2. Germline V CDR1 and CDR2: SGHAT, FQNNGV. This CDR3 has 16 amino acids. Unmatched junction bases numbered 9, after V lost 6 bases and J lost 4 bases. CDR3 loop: CASSSRAGGTYNEQFF. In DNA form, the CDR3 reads TGTGCCAGCAGTTCACGAGCGGGAGGGACATACAATGAGCAGTTCTTC.

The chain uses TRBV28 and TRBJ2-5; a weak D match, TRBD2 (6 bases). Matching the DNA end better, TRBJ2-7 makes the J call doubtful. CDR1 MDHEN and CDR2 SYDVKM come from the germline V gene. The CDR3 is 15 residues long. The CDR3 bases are TGTGCCAGCAGGTACGACGGTTGGGGCGGGGCCGAGCAGTACTTC. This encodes CASRYDGWGGAEQYF.

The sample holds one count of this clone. This CDR3 reads CSVETGESLDTQYF. CDR3 sequence (DNA): TGCAGCGTTGAAACGGGAGAGAGTTTGGATACGCAGTATTTT. The chain links TRBV29-1 to TRBJ2-3, with D possibly being TRBD2 (6 bases). Germline V gene data show CDR1 as SQVTM and CDR2 as ANQGSEA. The germline V and J ends were trimmed by 2 bases and 6 bases, with 15 bases remaining between them. This CDR3 has 14 amino acids.